One sample yielded the 25 T cell receptor beta chains listed below, sequenced in a study of blood T cell repertoires in COVID-19. Sequencing used immunoSEQ multiplex PCR; TCRdb keeps in-frame clones, though not all of them. The sample has more than 110,000 clones; more than 75% are singletons. The sequencing input was peripheral blood. The receptors stem from a woman between 40 and 50 years old with acute or convalescent COVID-19.

The V call is TRBV5-1, the J call TRBJ1-1; D not resolved. Trimming shortened V by 4 bases and J by 0 bases, and 13 bases separated the two germline ends. The CDR3 has 15 amino acids. CDR1 and CDR2 (germline): SGHRS, YFSETQ. CDR3 nucleotide sequence: TGCGCCAGCAGCGCTTTCTACAGTTTGAACACTGAAGCTTTCTTT. Residues: CASSAFYSLNTEAFF.

This chain's CDR3 is CASSPWGRGGEAFF. The CDR3 coding sequence is TGTGCCAGCAGCCCATGGGGAAGAGGGGGTGAAGCTTTCTTT. The chain carries TRBV3-1 (or the pseudogene TRBV3-2) and TRBJ1-1, with TRBD1 as a possible D gene (6 bases). The CDR3 runs 14 residues. The V gene's germline CDR1 is LGHDT and CDR2 YNNKEL (reference sequence). V was clipped by 4 bases and J by 7 bases, with 16 bases between them.

This clone occurred once. V is TRBV5-4 and J is TRBJ1-3; 7 positions match TRBD1. This CDR3 is built from 16 residues. V trimming: 1 base; J trimming: 0 bases; junction bases outside the gene matches: 4. From germline, CDR1 is SGHNT and CDR2 YYREEE (reference sequence). CDR3 sequence: CASSLSDRVSGNTIYF. The CDR3 coding sequence is TGTGCCAGCAGCTTGAGTGACAGGGTCTCTGGAAACACCATATATTTT.

The chain couples TRBV6-2 or TRBV6-3 to TRBJ1-2; D gene ambiguous. Germline CDR1 MNHEY, CDR2 SVGEGT. Between the trimmed V and J ends, which lost 6 bases and 4 bases, there was a span of 9 bases. This CDR3 is built from 12 residues. The CDR3 nucleotides read TGTGCCAGCAGCCGGGAGGGCTATGGCTACACCTTC. Its translation: CASSREGYGYTF.

This sequence joins TRBV11-2 and TRBJ1-1, with 12 bases matching TRBD1. Germline loops: CDR1 SGHAT, CDR2 FQNNGV. The CDR3 is made up of 16 amino acids. Trimming at V came to 1 base and at J to 10 bases, leaving 10 bases not matched to a gene. As DNA, the CDR3 is TGTGCCAGCAGCTTAGGCGTCGAAGGGACAGGGGGCAGAGCTTTCTTT. As protein: CASSLGVEGTGGRAFF. Together with reference TRBV11-2 and TRBJ1-1, the CDR3 gives the full variable domain: EAGVAQSPRYKIIEKRQSVAFWCNPISGHATLYWYQQILGQGPKLLIQFQNNGVVDDSQLPKDRFSAERLKGVDSTLKIQPAKLEDSAVYLCASSLGVEGTGGRAFFGQGTRLTVV.

V usage is TRBV24-1 and J usage is TRBJ1-4, with 7 bases that match TRBD1. From germline, CDR1 is KGHDR and CDR2 SFDVKD. The length of the CDR3 is 15 residues. Losses at the gene ends were 3 bases for V and 5 bases for J; bases not matched to a gene: 5. CDR3 coding DNA: TGTGCCACCAGTGATCCTGTACAGGGGAATGAAAAACTGTTTTTT. Its protein product is CATSDPVQGNEKLFF.

The chain carries TRBV6-6 and TRBJ2-3, with D perhaps TRBD2 (6 bases). Germline loops: CDR1 MNHNY, CDR2 SVGAGI (reference sequence). This CDR3 is 14 amino acids long. With 6 bases removed from V and 2 bases from J, the gap between germline ends came to 12 bases. The CDR3 coding sequence is TGTGCCAGCAGCCCCCGCGGGGACACAGATACGCAGTATTTT. Amino acid sequence: CASSPRGDTDTQYF.

V is TRBV6-6 and J is TRBJ1-5; 7 positions match TRBD1. The CDR3 spans 15 residues. CDR1 and CDR2 (germline): MNHNY, SVGAGI (reference sequence). With 5 bases clipped from V and 6 bases from J, the junction kept 10 bases outside the gene matches. The CDR3 DNA sequence: TGTGCCAGCAGTAGGGAGGCAGGGGGGATTCAGCCCCAGCATTTT. Protein: CASSREAGGIQPQHF.

The chain links TRBV19 to TRBJ1-5; D is unresolved. Germline lookup yields CDR1 LNHDA and CDR2 SQIVND (reference sequence). The CDR3 totals 15 residues. The V and J ends lost 6 bases and 0 bases respectively, with 12 bases between them. CDR3 in amino acids: CASSWEPYSNQPQHF. The CDR3 region has the DNA TGTGCCAGTAGCTGGGAGCCTTATAGCAATCAGCCCCAGCATTTT. Using reference TRBV19 and TRBJ1-5 for the parts outside the CDR3, the full variable domain is DGGITQSPKYLFRKEGQNVTLSCEQNLNHDAMYWYRQDPGQGLRLIYYSQIVNDFQKGDIAEGYSVSREKKESFPLTVTSAQKNPTAFYLCASSWEPYSNQPQHFGDGTRLSIL.

This chain links TRBV4-1 with TRBJ2-3, with no clear D. Germline-derived CDR1 and CDR2 are MGHRA and YSYEKL. This CDR3 region has 12 residues. The V and J ends lost 3 bases and 6 bases respectively, with 7 bases between them. The CDR3 protein is CASSQGQDTQYF. The DNA of the CDR3 is TGCGCCAGCAGCCAGGGCCAGGATACGCAGTATTTT.

V is TRBV30 and J is TRBJ1-1, with a tentative D call TRBD1 (6 bases). V dropped 4 bases and J dropped 1 base, with 10 bases sitting between them. The CDR3 covers 13 residues. The germline V gene has CDR1 GTSNPN and CDR2 SVGIG (reference sequence). The CDR3, as DNA: TGTGCCTGGACCAGGACAGAGAACACTGAAGCTTTCTTT. The encoded protein is CAWTRTENTEAFF.

Concerning this clone: An end of the junction does not agree with germline; a read error may underlie this. The V and J genes are TRBV10-3 and TRBJ2-7; 7 bases fit TRBD2. The CDR3 contains 13 residues. CDR1 ENHRY and CDR2 SYGVKD come from the germline V gene. The CDR3 DNA reads as TGTGCCATCGGTGATGCGGGGGAACCGGGGCAGTACTTC. Encoded protein: CAIGDAGEPGQYF.

The rearrangement uses TRBV10-1 and TRBJ1-2; TRBD1 aligns across 7 bases. J lost 4 bases, V lost 10 bases, and 27 bases had no gene match. The CDR3 totals 19 residues. Per the germline V gene, CDR1 is WNHNN and CDR2 is SYGVQD (reference sequence). The CDR3 DNA is TGCGCCAACTGCGAGCCGGGACAGCTCTTTTTGCTCTATAGCTATGGCTACACCTTC. Translation: CANCEPGQLFLLYSYGYTF.

This clone qualifies as medium-sized. This rearrangement joins TRBV5-4 to TRBJ1-3; D perhaps matches TRBD1 (6 bases). In germline, CDR1 is SGHNT, CDR2 YYREEE (reference sequence). Trimming took off 4 bases at V and 8 bases at J, with 22 bases between the two ends. The CDR3 runs 16 residues. The CDR3: CASSTDADSKGDTIYF. In nucleotides, the CDR3 is TGTGCCAGCAGCACTGACGCGGACTCGAAGGGGGACACCATATATTTT.

The rearrangement joins TRBV18 to TRBJ2-4; 7 bases agree with TRBD1. Germline V gene lookup returns CDR1 KGHSH and CDR2 LQKENI. V trimming: 3 bases; J trimming: 0 bases; junction bases outside the gene matches: 8. The CDR3 is made up of 17 amino acids. The CDR3 protein is CASSPPTGTLAKNIQYF. In nucleotides, the CDR3 is TGTGCCAGCTCACCGCCGACAGGGACACTAGCCAAAAACATTCAGTACTTC.

The chain has TRBV28 and TRBJ1-2, with 9 bases lining up with TRBD1. Looked up from germline, CDR1 is MDHEN and CDR2 is SYDVKM. CDR3 length equals 14 residues. Trimming took 5 bases from V and 7 from J; bases not matched to a gene: 8. The CDR3 region has the DNA TGTGCCAGCAGTAGAGGGACAGGGTGGGTTGGCTACACCTTC. This encodes CASSRGTGWVGYTF.

The chain is built from TRBV6-6 and TRBJ1-5, with a tentative D call TRBD1 (5 bases). Per germline, CDR1 MNHNY and CDR2 SVGAGI (reference sequence). CDR3 length equals 13 residues. V was trimmed by 6 bases and J by 5 bases, leaving 11 bases between them. The CDR3 coding sequence is TGTGCCAGCAGCGGGGACTTATATCAGCCCCAGCATTTT. This sequence encodes CASSGDLYQPQHF.

This chain uses TRBV7-3 with TRBJ2-2, with D possibly matching TRBD2 (6 bases). This CDR3 region has 16 residues. Germline V gene sequence: CDR1 SGHTA, CDR2 FQGTGA. Trimming took 4 bases from V and 4 from J, leaving 16 bases between them. Here the CDR3 reads CASSSMEEGITGELFF. CDR3 DNA sequence: TGTGCCAGCAGCTCTATGGAGGAGGGGATCACCGGGGAGCTGTTTTTT. Filled out from reference TRBV7-3 and TRBJ2-2, the complete variable domain reads GAGVSQTPSNKVTEKGKYVELRCDPISGHTALYWYRQSLGQGPEFLIYFQGTGAADDSGLPNDRFFAVRPEGSVSTLKIQRTERGDSAVYLCASSSMEEGITGELFFGEGSRLTVL.

J is TRBJ2-5 and V is TRBV7-9; D might be TRBD1 (6 bases). V was cut by 4 bases and J by 5 bases, with 11 bases left in between. CDR3 length: 13 residues. Germline assignment: CDR1 SEHNR and CDR2 FQNEAQ (reference sequence). The CDR3 region has the DNA TGTGCCAGCAGCTCGGGAAGGGGGGAGACCCAGTACTTC. This sequence encodes CASSSGRGETQYF.

The genes are TRBV29-1 and TRBJ1-2; the match to TRBD1 covers 10 bases. Germline-derived CDR1 and CDR2 are SQVTM and ANQGSEA. Trimming took 6 bases from V and 2 from J; bases not matched to a gene: 9. The CDR3 length is 15 residues. For the CDR3, the DNA is TGCAGCGTCGTGGGACAGGGGAACTGGAACTATGGCTACACCTTC. Its protein is CSVVGQGNWNYGYTF.

This rearrangement joins TRBV27 to TRBJ2-3, with TRBD2 identical over 7 bases. Germline V CDR1 and CDR2: MNHEY, SMNVEV (reference sequence). This CDR3 has 15 residues. Trimming cost V 6 bases and J 2 bases; bases outside gene matches: 8. The CDR3 spells CASRAGGYPTDTQYF. The CDR3, as DNA: TGTGCCAGCAGGGCCGGGGGGTATCCCACAGATACGCAGTATTTT.

The rearrangement uses TRBV28 and TRBJ2-7; TRBD1 is a possible D gene (6 bases). Trimming took 5 bases from V and 0 from J, leaving 11 bases between them. CDR3 length: 14 residues. Germline CDR1 MDHEN, CDR2 SYDVKM. The CDR3 loop reads CASSQQGNSYEQYF. The CDR3 nucleotides read TGTGCCAGCAGTCAACAGGGAAACTCCTACGAGCAGTACTTC. Based on the CDR3 plus reference TRBV28 and TRBJ2-7, the full variable domain is DVKVTQSSRYLVKRTGEKVFLECVQDMDHENMFWYRQDPGLGLRLIYFSYDVKMKEKGDIPEGYSVSREKKERFSLILESASTNQTSMYLCASSQQGNSYEQYFGPGTRLTVT.

This chain links TRBV6-9 with TRBJ1-1, with unresolved D. The germline V gene encodes CDR1 MNHGY and CDR2 SVAAGI. The CDR3 has 14 residues. The V end was cut by 2 bases, the J end by 4 bases, with 11 bases between. The CDR3 reads CASSYPELGTEAFF. CDR3 nucleotides: TGTGCCAGCAGTTATCCGGAGTTGGGCACTGAAGCTTTCTTT.

The rearrangement uses TRBV7-8 and TRBJ1-3; 8 positions match TRBD1. V dropped 4 bases and J dropped 4; count of bases not matched to a gene: 3. Germline values: CDR1 SGHVS, CDR2 FQNEAQ. CDR3 length equals 14 residues. CDR3 bases: TGTGCCAGCAGCTGGACAGGGTCAGGAAACACCATATATTTT. Amino acids: CASSWTGSGNTIYF.

J is TRBJ1-4 and V is TRBV18, with TRBD1 matching 9 bases. With V trimmed by 0 bases and J by 7 bases, 3 bases remained unmatched. The germline V gene has CDR1 KGHSH and CDR2 LQKENI. This CDR3 spans 15 amino acids. The DNA for the CDR3 is TGTGCCAGCTCACCACCGGGACAGGGAGGTGAAAAACTGTTTTTT. Its protein is CASSPPGQGGEKLFF. The full variable domain, its missing parts supplied by reference TRBV18 and TRBJ1-4, is NAGVMQNPRHLVRRRGQEARLRCSPMKGHSHVYWYRQLPEEGLKFMVYLQKENIIDESGMPKERFSAEFPKEGPSILRIQQVVRGDSAAYFCASSPPGQGGEKLFFGSGTQLSVL.